The 30 T cell receptor beta chains below come from one sample, sequenced in a study of spatial heterogeneity in lung cancer. Stated time point: blood at routine non-recurrence follow-up after resection. One entry per CDR3 protein results from TCRdb running MiXCR on the 5' RACE reads. In the table there are about 46,000 distinct CDR3 sequences, about 10% of which are singletons. Source: PBMCs, taken at follow-up. The receptors stem from a male donor with early-stage non-small cell lung cancer.

This clonotype has more than one count but fewer than ten. The V call is TRBV3-1, the J call TRBJ2-7, with a weak D call TRBD2 (6 bases). CDR3 length: 14 amino acids. Germline CDR1 LGHDT, CDR2 YNNKEL (reference sequence). Trimming left V 2 bases short and J 2 bases short, with 10 bases between. The CDR3 region has the DNA TGTGCCAGCAGCCAAAATAGCGGCACCTACGAGCAGTACTTC. The encoded protein is CASSQNSGTYEQYF.

There are a few counts of this clonotype. The chain recombines TRBV27 with TRBJ2-7; 10 nucleotides agree with TRBD1. The junction had 6 bases not matched to a gene; V was cut back by 6 bases and J by 4 bases. Germline CDR1 MNHEY, CDR2 SMNVEV (reference sequence). CDR3 length equals 14 residues. In nucleotides, the CDR3 is TGTGCCAGCAGCCTAAGGGACAGGGGTTACGAGCAGTACTTC. Encoded protein: CASSLRDRGYEQYF.

This clonotype was seen repeatedly, ten times or more. The chain is built from TRBV5-1 and TRBJ1-2, with a possible D match to TRBD1 (5 bases). The CDR3 spans 14 residues. Deletions cut 5 bases from V and 4 bases from J, with 15 bases between. Germline CDR1 and CDR2: SGHRS and YFSETQ. The CDR3 region has the DNA TGCGCCAGCAGACGGGGACGGGATTTCTATGGCTACACCTTC. Residues: CASRRGRDFYGYTF.

This clonotype was seen ten or more times. The chain carries TRBV19 and TRBJ2-3; no clear D. The CDR3 spans 12 residues. Germline lookup yields CDR1 LNHDA and CDR2 SQIVND (reference sequence). Trimming took off 5 bases at V and 9 bases at J, with 12 bases between the two ends. The CDR3 DNA sequence: TGTGCCAGTAGTCTCGACGCGGCAACGCAGTATTTT. Translating gives CASSLDAATQYF. Full variable domain (outside the CDR3, taken from reference TRBV19 and TRBJ2-3): DGGITQSPKYLFRKEGQNVTLSCEQNLNHDAMYWYRQDPGQGLRLIYYSQIVNDFQKGDIAEGYSVSREKKESFPLTVTSAQKNPTAFYLCASSLDAATQYFGPGTRLTVL.

This clonotype has a handful of counts. The chain joins TRBV29-1 to TRBJ2-3, with D perhaps TRBD1 or TRBD2 (5 bases each). Trimming removed 2 bases at V and 5 bases at J, with 14 bases between. This CDR3 contains 14 residues. Germline V lookup: CDR1 SQVTM, CDR2 ANQGSEA. The CDR3 nucleotides are TGCAGCGTTGAATACGGGGCAGGAGGAGATACGCAGTATTTT. Translation gives CSVEYGAGGDTQYF.

This clonotype was detected a few times. The chain employs TRBV15 and TRBJ1-5, with D hard to call. CDR3 size: 13 residues. The V and J ends lost 0 bases and 8 bases respectively, with 8 bases between them. Per the germline V gene, CDR1 is LNHNV and CDR2 is YYDKDF (reference sequence). CDR3 coding DNA: TGTGCCACCAGCAGAGATGAGTGGGAGCCCCAGCATTTT. Its translation is CATSRDEWEPQHF.

This clonotype was detected ten times or more. The chain is built from TRBV12-3 or TRBV12-4 and TRBJ2-1; the D is unclear. V was pared by 2 bases and J by 7 bases, with 9 bases between. This CDR3 contains 13 residues. As DNA, the CDR3 is TGTGCCAGCAGTTTAAGCCCGAGGAATGAGCAGTTCTTC. Protein product: CASSLSPRNEQFF.

The chain is built from TRBV14 and TRBJ1-1; a possible D gene is TRBD1 (6 bases). Trimming cost V 4 bases and J 6 bases, with 15 bases left between them. CDR3 size: 14 residues. Germline V gene data show CDR1 as SGHDN and CDR2 as FVKESK. The CDR3 region is CASSPLRGASEAFF. DNA for the CDR3: TGTGCCAGCAGCCCTTTGCGGGGGGCGTCTGAAGCTTTCTTT.

This clonotype was counted between two and nine times. The chain couples TRBV7-2 to TRBJ2-5, with D perhaps matching TRBD1 (5 bases). Germline loops: CDR1 SGHTA, CDR2 FQGNSA. The V and J ends lost 3 bases and 2 bases respectively, with 7 bases between them. The CDR3 runs to 13 residues. The CDR3 coding sequence is TGTGCCAGCAGCTTTCAGGGTCAAGAGACCCAGTACTTC. Translation gives CASSFQGQETQYF.

The chain employs TRBV15 and TRBJ2-5; the match to TRBD2 covers 15 bases. V lost 7 bases and J lost 2; bases outside the gene matches: 11. Germline V gene data show CDR1 as LNHNV and CDR2 as YYDKDF (reference sequence). This CDR3 has 18 residues. This CDR3 reads CATTRGTSGGYRQETQYF. The CDR3 region has the DNA TGTGCCACCACTAGAGGGACTAGCGGGGGGTATCGTCAAGAGACCCAGTACTTC.

This clonotype was recorded at least ten times. The CDR3 nucleotides read TGTGCCAGCAGCCACGTACAGGGCTACGAGCAGTACTTC. It yields the protein CASSHVQGYEQYF. This chain connects TRBV3-1 to TRBJ2-7; D is possibly TRBD1 (6 bases). CDR1 is LGHDT and CDR2 is YNNKEL in the germline V gene (reference sequence). Trimming took off 3 bases at V and 3 bases at J, with 9 bases between the two ends. The CDR3 sequence is 13 residues long.

This clonotype was detected many times. The chain recombines TRBV6-2 or TRBV6-3 with TRBJ2-7; 9 nucleotides agree with TRBD2. J gave up 5 bases and V 7 bases, and 12 bases lay outside the gene matches. The CDR3 runs to 15 residues. CDR1 and CDR2 from the germline V gene are MNHEY and SVGEGT. The CDR3 bases are TGTGCCAGCACGGGAGGTTTTAGCGGGAGAAACGAGCAGTACTTC. Translation gives CASTGGFSGRNEQYF.

This clonotype was observed many times. The V and J genes are TRBV12-3 or TRBV12-4 and TRBJ2-3; 7 bases are a match to TRBD2. The CDR3 consists of 14 residues. V was clipped by 3 bases and J by 3 bases; unmatched bases: 3. CDR3 DNA sequence: TGTGCCAGCAGTTTTGCGGGAGAGACAGATACGCAGTATTTT. It translates to CASSFAGETDTQYF.

This clonotype was found a few times. The chain has TRBV7-2 and TRBJ2-3; a weak D match, TRBD2 (5 bases). Per the germline V gene, CDR1 is SGHTA and CDR2 is FQGNSA. The V and J ends lost 0 bases and 11 bases respectively, with 15 bases between them. This CDR3 has 14 residues. The CDR3 loop is CASSLAGEGKLQYF. The CDR3 DNA sequence: TGTGCCAGCAGCTTAGCGGGAGAGGGAAAACTGCAGTATTTT.

This clonotype was seen many times. The chain combines TRBV6-2 or TRBV6-3 with TRBJ2-5; tentatively, D is TRBD2 (5 bases). Germline V gene data show CDR1 as MNHEY and CDR2 as SVGEGT. This CDR3 has 12 residues. V gave up 5 bases and J gave up 6 bases, with 10 bases separating them. CDR3 DNA sequence: TGTGCCAGCAGTCGAGCGGATCAGACCCAGTACTTC. Translating gives CASSRADQTQYF.

This clonotype occurred many times. The chain employs TRBV3-1 and TRBJ2-3; D gene uncertain. CDR1 and CDR2 from the germline V gene are LGHDT and YNNKEL (reference sequence). The length of the CDR3 is 15 residues. V lost 3 bases and J 3 bases, leaving 13 bases between the germline ends. CDR3 nucleotides: TGTGCCAGCAGCCACAATACCATGGCTACAGATACGCAGTATTTT. This encodes CASSHNTMATDTQYF.

This clonotype was seen repeatedly, ten times or more. The rearrangement joins TRBV5-1 to TRBJ1-6; D uncertain. Trimming removed 0 bases at V and 9 bases at J, with 13 bases between. CDR1 and CDR2 (germline): SGHRS, YFSETQ. The CDR3 consists of 15 residues. In DNA form, the CDR3 reads TGCGCCAGCAGCTTGGTTATAGGGTCCGGTTCACCCCTCCACTTT. Its protein product is CASSLVIGSGSPLHF.

This clonotype was found many times. The CDR3 sequence is CASRSGTDTQYF. The CDR3 DNA is TGTGCCAGTAGATCGGGCACAGATACGCAGTATTTT. This chain connects TRBV6-5 to TRBJ2-3; no reliable D call. The germline CDR1 and CDR2 sequences are MNHEY and SVGAGI. V dropped 9 bases and J dropped 1 base, with 8 bases sitting between them. The CDR3 runs 12 residues.

This clonotype has a handful of counts. CDR3 sequence reads: CASSLALGISPQPQHF. The CDR3 DNA sequence: TGTGCCAGCAGTTTAGCGCTGGGCATCTCACCCCAGCCCCAGCATTTT. The V call is TRBV12-3 or TRBV12-4, the J call TRBJ1-5; D unresolved. The V end lost 0 bases, the J end lost 7 bases, and 16 bases lay between the germline ends. The CDR3 is 16 residues long.

This clonotype has a count of ten or more. The genes are TRBV12-3 or TRBV12-4 and TRBJ2-7, with no clear D. The V end was cut by 2 bases, the J end by 6 bases, with 11 bases between. This CDR3 spans 13 amino acids. CDR3 sequence (DNA): TGTGCCAGCAGTTTATTTTTGGGTTCCGAGCAGTACTTC. Residues: CASSLFLGSEQYF.

This clonotype was observed a handful of times. This sequence joins TRBV20-1 and TRBJ2-3; D gene unclear. V gave up 2 bases and J gave up 2 bases, with 14 bases separating them. The CDR3 covers 15 residues. Per germline, CDR1 DFQATT and CDR2 SNEGSKA (reference sequence). Here the CDR3 DNA reads TGCAGTGCTAGAAAGACGGCTGGAATCACAGATACGCAGTATTTT. Protein sequence: CSARKTAGITDTQYF.

This clonotype was detected a few times. This chain uses TRBV9 with TRBJ2-2, with D possibly being TRBD2 (7 bases). CDR1 and CDR2 from the germline V gene are SGDLS and YYNGEE. V shed 4 bases and J shed 4 bases, with 20 bases lying between them. CDR3 length equals 17 residues. CDR3 protein: CASSPRPGGGPTGELFF. The CDR3 nucleotides are TGTGCCAGCAGCCCCCGCCCTGGGGGGGGGCCCACCGGGGAGCTGTTTTTT.

This clonotype was seen at least ten times. The chain has TRBV12-3 or TRBV12-4 and TRBJ1-4; 8 bases agree with TRBD1. The CDR3 spans 15 residues. V lost 7 bases and J lost 7; bases outside the gene matches: 11. The CDR3, as DNA: TGTGCCAGCACCCCCTTACAGGGGGTGGGTGAAAAACTGTTTTTT. Protein sequence: CASTPLQGVGEKLFF.

This clonotype occurred many times. CDR3 bases: TGCGCCAGCAGCTTGGGCGAAAACTATGGCTACACCTTC. It translates to CASSLGENYGYTF. The chain uses TRBV5-1 and TRBJ1-2, with no clear D. The CDR3 has 13 residues. The V and J ends lost 0 bases and 2 bases respectively, with 5 bases between them. In germline, CDR1 is SGHRS, CDR2 YFSETQ.

This clonotype appeared many times. The chain has TRBV24-1 and TRBJ2-5; 7 nucleotides align to TRBD2. This CDR3 region has 14 residues. The junction had 5 bases not matched to a gene; V was cut back by 6 bases and J by 2 bases. CDR1 KGHDR and CDR2 SFDVKD come from the germline V gene. The CDR3 region is CATSLGGTQETQYF. The DNA of the CDR3 is TGTGCCACCAGTCTCGGGGGGACTCAAGAGACCCAGTACTTC.

This clonotype was detected a few times. The chain uses TRBV30 and TRBJ2-6; 7 bases agree with TRBD1. There are 18 residues in the CDR3. Losses at the gene ends were 3 bases for V and 0 bases for J; bases not matched to a gene: 11. The germline CDR1 and CDR2 sequences are GTSNPN and SVGIG (reference sequence). This CDR3 reads CAWRGQLLQFSGANVLTF. The CDR3 nucleotides read TGTGCCTGGAGGGGACAGCTCCTCCAATTCTCTGGGGCCAACGTCCTGACTTTC.

Ten or more counts support this clonotype. The J gene is TRBJ2-7, the V gene TRBV25-1; D not resolved. V was trimmed by 4 bases and J by 2 bases, leaving 6 bases between them. The CDR3 loop spans 12 amino acids. The germline V gene encodes CDR1 MGHDK and CDR2 SYGVNS. The CDR3 region is CASSVTAYEQYF. DNA of the CDR3: TGTGCCAGCAGTGTAACAGCCTACGAGCAGTACTTC.

The rearrangement joins TRBV20-1 to TRBJ1-6; D gene unclear. The CDR3 contains 14 residues. Germline CDR1 is DFQATT and CDR2 is SNEGSKA (reference sequence). The V end lost 2 bases, the J end lost 11 bases, and 16 bases lay between the germline ends. CDR3 region: CSARPPIRRPPLHF. DNA of the CDR3: TGCAGTGCTAGACCCCCAATTCGCCGGCCACCCCTCCACTTT.

The V gene is TRBV6-6, the J gene TRBJ2-1, with D hard to call. V dropped 1 base and J dropped 5 bases, with 3 bases sitting between them. The CDR3 extends over 12 amino acids. CDR1 is MNHNY, CDR2 SVGAGI, per germline (reference sequence). The CDR3 loop reads CASSYLNNEQFF. The CDR3 DNA reads as TGTGCCAGCAGTTACTTGAACAATGAGCAGTTCTTC.

This clonotype was seen a few times. The V call is TRBV12-3 or TRBV12-4, the J call TRBJ2-7; 8 bases align to TRBD2. V shed 4 bases and J 0 bases; nucleotides not matched to a gene: 2. This CDR3 comprises 14 residues. The CDR3 loop is CASSSGGSSYEQYF. CDR3 in DNA: TGTGCCAGCAGTTCGGGGGGGAGCTCCTACGAGCAGTACTTC.